A selection of T cell receptor beta chains follows, all from one sample in a study of OX40 agonist ivuxolimab in advanced cancers. Generated by immunoSEQ multiplex PCR, the TCRdb table keeps only in-frame clones and is missing some. The sample holds some 90,000 clones; about nine tenths are singletons and the top ten take around 0.33%. This sample comprised CD4+ or CD8+ T cells sorted from blood, obtained in a trial of the OX40 agonist ivuxolimab. These receptors were collected from an adult with an advanced solid tumor such as melanoma, head and neck, liver or kidney cancer. CDR3s include the opening cysteine and the closing phenylalanine or tryptophan.

v_call	j_call	cdr3_aa
TRBV19	TRBJ1-1	CASSPGGINTEAFF
TRBV4-2	TRBJ1-2	CASSQVVAGNGYTF
TRBV2	TRBJ2-5	CASRQGFQETQYF
TRBV28	TRBJ2-5	CASSSPGLAGRLGETQYF
TRBV7-2	TRBJ2-3	CASSPARGDTQYF
TRBV14	TRBJ1-2	CASSQAPGNYGYTF
TRBV7-2	TRBJ1-3	CASSSDGAPGNTIYF
TRBV2	TRBJ1-2	CASRGTSYGYTF
TRBV5-6	TRBJ2-7	CASSPGQDFYEQYF
TRBV2	TRBJ2-1	CAIRGLGNEQFF
TRBV28	TRBJ1-1	CASSLSGGAGAFF
TRBV30	TRBJ1-5	CAWSVRMMRGRNQPQHF
TRBV25-1	TRBJ1-1	CASKGPGATEAFF
TRBV10-3	TRBJ2-7	CAISGQRYEQYF
TRBV27	TRBJ2-7	CASSQGRSGRRYEQYF
TRBV5-1	TRBJ2-3	CASSLGERVSTDTQYF
TRBV7-2	TRBJ2-1	CASSLSAGSYNEQFF
TRBV14	TRBJ2-3	CASSQLEWAGGSDTQYF
TRBV7-2	TRBJ2-3	CASSLGQLTSTDTQYF
TRBV28	TRBJ2-7	CASSRPGTGSYEQYF